These T cell receptor beta chains were read from a single sample in a study of control samples from healthy donors and cancer patients. The method was immunoSEQ multiplex PCR; TCRdb's version includes in-frame clones alone and lacks a portion of them. This sample carries roughly 450,000 clones, approximately 90% of them seen once, and the ten largest clones take more than 6%. Sequencing was done on a sample of PBMCs. The receptors shown here come from a man aged 35 to 55 with head and neck cancer. Both conserved end residues are part of each CDR3. A D gene is named only where the DNA matches it firmly. Only part of the rows carry a size: once, few, many, or a class if the clone is expanded.

d_gene,abundance,v_gene,j_gene,CDR3aa,CDR3nt
NA,NA,TRBV11-2,TRBJ2-1,CASSSYYTGTSQNEQFF,TGTGCCAGCAGCTCCTACTACACCGGGACCAGCCAGAATGAGCAGTTCTTC
NA,NA,TRBV7-9,TRBJ2-1,CASSLQLQKNNEQFF,TGTGCCAGCAGCTTACAACTTCAGAAGAACAATGAGCAGTTCTTC
NA,NA,TRBV2,TRBJ2-3,CASEGRQQYF,TGTGCCAGCGAGGGTCGTCAGCAGTATTTT
NA,NA,TRBV6-2/TRBV6-3,TRBJ1-2,CASSPPGAVPNYGYTF,TGTGCCAGCAGTCCCCCAGGAGCTGTTCCTAACTATGGCTACACCTTC
NA,NA,TRBV7-8,TRBJ2-3,CASSLWADTDTQYF,TGTGCCAGCAGCTTATGGGCCGACACAGATACGCAGTATTTT
TRBD1,NA,TRBV5-1,TRBJ1-2,CASTWGDRAYGYTF,TGCGCCAGCACCTGGGGGGACAGAGCCTATGGCTACACCTTC
NA,NA,TRBV28,TRBJ1-1,CASSRWALSGEAFF,TGTGCCAGCAGCCGTTGGGCCCTGAGCGGTGAAGCTTTCTTT
NA,NA,TRBV6-6,TRBJ2-7,CASSFHLNEQYF,TGTGCCAGCAGCTTCCATCTCAACGAGCAGTACTTC
TRBD1,NA,TRBV2,TRBJ2-7,CASSRTGDSYEQYF,TGTGCCAGCAGTAGGACAGGGGACTCCTACGAGCAGTACTTC
TRBD1,NA,TRBV28,TRBJ2-3,CASWPGQGDTDTQYF,TGTGCCAGTTGGCCGGGACAGGGGGACACAGATACGCAGTATTTT
TRBD1,NA,TRBV4-1,TRBJ1-2,CASSQHPTGDGYGYTF,TGCGCCAGCAGCCAGCATCCGACAGGGGATGGGTATGGCTACACCTTC
TRBD1,NA,TRBV7-9,TRBJ1-2,CASSPERDSYGYTF,TGTGCCAGCAGCCCAGAGAGGGACAGCTATGGCTACACCTTC
NA,NA,TRBV19,TRBJ1-4,CASSIGRARREKLFF,TGTGCCAGTAGTATAGGCAGAGCCAGGAGGGAAAAACTGTTTTTT
NA,NA,TRBV9,TRBJ1-3,CASSVGGGNTIYF,TGTGCCAGCAGCGTAGGTGGTGGAAACACCATATATTTT
NA,NA,TRBV18,TRBJ2-3,CASSLGPEGDTQYF,TGTGCCAGCTCACTCGGCCCCGAGGGAGATACGCAGTATTTT
TRBD1,NA,TRBV12-3/TRBV12-4,TRBJ1-2,CASRDRDYGYTF,TGTGCCAGCAGAGACAGGGACTACGGCTACACCTTC
NA,NA,TRBV6-6,TRBJ1-4,CASSYSAGEEKLFF,TGTGCCAGCAGTTACTCGGCCGGGGAGGAAAAACTGTTTTTT
NA,NA,TRBV28,TRBJ1-2,CASSSSAGGIYGYTF,TGTGCCAGCAGTTCGAGCGCTGGGGGGATCTATGGCTACACCTTC
NA,NA,TRBV5-6,TRBJ1-6,CASSPWGTSSYNSPLHF,TGTGCCAGCAGCCCGTGGGGGACGAGCTCCTATAATTCACCCCTCCACTTT
TRBD1,NA,TRBV13,TRBJ1-2,CASSSGTGISYGYTF,TGTGCCAGCAGCTCTGGGACAGGGATTTCCTATGGCTACACCTTC
TRBD1,NA,TRBV7-3,TRBJ2-1,CASSLPGQGKDNEQFF,TGTGCCAGCAGCTTACCGGGACAGGGAAAGGACAATGAGCAGTTCTTC
NA,NA,TRBV10-1,TRBJ2-5,CASSPTVIQETQYF,TGCGCCAGCTCTCCTACTGTCATCCAAGAGACCCAGTACTTC
NA,once,TRBV7-3,TRBJ1-1,CASSSYYNTEAFF,TGTGCCAGCAGCTCCTATTACAACACTGAAGCTTTCTTT
NA,NA,TRBV10-2,TRBJ2-2,CASSLGPGGELFF,TGCGCCAGCAGTCTGGGACCTGGCGGGGAGCTGTTTTTT
NA,NA,TRBV7-9,TRBJ2-5,CAGRVLAAETQYF,TGTGCCGGACGGGTACTCGCCGCGGAGACCCAGTACTTC
TRBD2,NA,TRBV12-5,TRBJ2-5,CASGRTSGKGETQYF,TGTGCTAGTGGCCGGACTAGCGGGAAAGGGGAGACCCAGTACTTC
NA,NA,TRBV5-1,TRBJ1-5,CASSLDGQGDQPQHF,TGCGCCAGCAGCTTGGACGGACAAGGCGATCAGCCCCAGCATTTT
TRBD1,NA,TRBV9,TRBJ2-5,CASSVQGAGETQYF,TGTGCCAGCAGCGTACAGGGGGCTGGGGAGACCCAGTACTTC
TRBD1,NA,TRBV7-3,TRBJ1-2,CASSPGTGYGYTF,TGTGCCAGCAGTCCCGGGACAGGCTATGGCTACACCTTC
NA,NA,TRBV6-5,TRBJ1-1,CASKMNTEAFF,TGTGCCAGCAAGATGAACACTGAAGCTTTCTTT
TRBD1,NA,TRBV7-3,TRBJ2-1,CASRTTGTGGYNEQFF,TGTGCCAGCAGAACTACCGGGACAGGGGGCTACAATGAGCAGTTCTTC
NA,NA,TRBV6-1,TRBJ1-4,CASSEVEGFNEKLFF,TGTGCCAGCAGTGAAGTTGAGGGTTTTAATGAAAAACTGTTTTTT
TRBD2,NA,TRBV19,TRBJ2-1,CASSPTSGRVNEQFF,TGTGCCAGTAGTCCCACTAGCGGGAGGGTCAATGAGCAGTTCTTC
TRBD1,NA,TRBV5-8,TRBJ1-5,CASSFGQGNQPQHF,TGTGCCAGCAGCTTTGGACAGGGCAATCAGCCCCAGCATTTT
NA,once,TRBV6-5,TRBJ1-5,CASSYSAGSQPQHF,TGTGCCAGCAGTTACTCGGCGGGGAGTCAGCCCCAGCATTTT
NA,NA,TRBV27,TRBJ2-7,CASSLREDYEQYF,TGTGCCAGCAGTCTCAGGGAAGACTACGAGCAGTACTTC
TRBD1,NA,TRBV7-2,TRBJ2-7,CASSRPGTGVYEQYF,TGTGCCAGCAGCCGCCCCGGGACAGGGGTTTACGAGCAGTACTTC
NA,NA,TRBV6-1,TRBJ2-3,CASSEIGLATATDTQYF,TGTGCCAGCAGTGAAATAGGGTTGGCGACGGCAACAGATACGCAGTATTTT
NA,NA,TRBV6-5,TRBJ1-5,CASGGKFYSNQPQHF,TGTGCCAGCGGAGGTAAATTTTATAGCAATCAGCCCCAGCATTTT
NA,NA,TRBV7-2,TRBJ1-1,CASSLDLSGSEAFF,TGTGCCAGCAGCTTAGATCTCTCAGGGTCTGAAGCTTTCTTT
NA,NA,TRBV28,TRBJ2-2,CASSLPRVGPNTGELFF,TGTGCCAGCAGTTTACCCCGAGTGGGGCCGAACACCGGGGAGCTGTTTTTT
TRBD1,NA,TRBV27,TRBJ1-1,CASSQQTTPGQLNTEAFF,TGTGCCAGCAGTCAACAAACCACTCCGGGACAGTTGAACACTGAAGCTTTCTTT
TRBD2,NA,TRBV11-2,TRBJ2-1,CASRTSGRGNEQFF,TGTGCCAGTCGAACTAGCGGGAGGGGTAATGAGCAGTTCTTC
TRBD2,once,TRBV9,TRBJ2-1,CASSLGTSGYNEQFF,TGTGCCAGCAGCCTCGGGACTAGCGGATACAATGAGCAGTTCTTC
NA,NA,TRBV5-1,TRBJ1-1,CASSLGPVNTEAFF,TGCGCCAGCAGCTTGGGACCGGTGAACACTGAAGCTTTCTTT
TRBD2,NA,TRBV5-6,TRBJ2-3,CASSLRTSARVDTQYF,TGTGCCAGCAGCTTAAGGACTAGCGCGAGGGTAGATACGCAGTATTTT
NA,NA,TRBV6-5,TRBJ2-5,CASTPGYQETQYF,TGTGCCAGCACCCCGGGATATCAAGAGACCCAGTACTTC
NA,NA,TRBV7-8,TRBJ1-3,CASSQPGISGNTIYF,TGTGCCAGCAGCCAACCTGGGATCTCTGGAAACACCATATATTTT
TRBD1,NA,TRBV28,TRBJ2-2,CASMQGANGELFF,TGTGCCAGCATGCAGGGGGCCAACGGGGAGCTGTTTTTT
TRBD2,NA,TRBV18,TRBJ2-1,CASSPPLAEISYNEQFF,TGTGCCAGCTCACCACCCCTAGCGGAGATCTCCTACAATGAGCAGTTCTTC
NA,NA,TRBV19,TRBJ2-7,CASSITGTYEQYF,TGTGCCAGTAGTATAACGGGGACCTACGAGCAGTACTTC
TRBD1,NA,TRBV9,TRBJ2-4,CASSLGQGFAKNIQYF,TGTGCCAGCAGCTTGGGACAGGGGTTTGCCAAAAACATTCAGTACTTC
NA,NA,TRBV2,TRBJ1-5,CASSEEGSNQPQHF,TGTGCCAGCAGTGAAGAGGGGTCCAATCAGCCCCAGCATTTT
NA,NA,TRBV4-1,TRBJ1-5,CASSQAQNSNQPQHF,TGCGCCAGCAGCCAAGCCCAGAATAGCAATCAGCCCCAGCATTTT
NA,once,TRBV24-1,TRBJ2-1,CATTNSYNEQFF,TGTGCCACCACTAACTCCTACAATGAGCAGTTCTTC
NA,NA,TRBV12-2,TRBJ2-3,CASRLAGTSGGVSEDTQYF,TGTGCAAGTCGCTTAGCGGGAACTAGCGGGGGGGTTAGTGAAGATACGCAGTATTTT
TRBD1,NA,TRBV10-3,TRBJ1-5,CAIRDGRGNQPQHF,TGTGCCATTCGTGACGGCAGGGGGAATCAGCCCCAGCATTTT
TRBD1,NA,TRBV5-1,TRBJ2-3,CASSLVQGEIDTQYF,TGCGCCAGCAGCTTGGTTCAGGGGGAGATAGATACGCAGTATTTT
NA,NA,TRBV12-5,TRBJ1-4,CASGLPPGAAINEKLFF,TGTGCTAGTGGTTTGCCCCCCGGGGCAGCTATTAATGAAAAACTGTTTTTT
NA,NA,TRBV6-5,TRBJ2-7,CASSIPWGNYEQYF,TGTGCCAGCAGTATCCCGTGGGGGAACTACGAGCAGTACTTC